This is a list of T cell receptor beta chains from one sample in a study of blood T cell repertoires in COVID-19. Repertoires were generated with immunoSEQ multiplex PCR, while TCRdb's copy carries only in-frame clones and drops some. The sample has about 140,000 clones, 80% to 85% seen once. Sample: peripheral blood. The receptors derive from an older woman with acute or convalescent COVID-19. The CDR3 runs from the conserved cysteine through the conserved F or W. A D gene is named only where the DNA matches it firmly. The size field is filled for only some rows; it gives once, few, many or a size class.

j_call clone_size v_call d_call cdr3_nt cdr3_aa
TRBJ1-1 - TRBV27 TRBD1 TGTGCCAGCAGTCAGGGGGACACTGAAGCTTTCTTT CASSQGDTEAFF
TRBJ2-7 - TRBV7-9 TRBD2 TGTGCCAGCAGCTTAGTCCTAACTAGCGGGATTTACGAGCAGTACTTC CASSLVLTSGIYEQYF
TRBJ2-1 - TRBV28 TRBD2 TGTGCCAGCAGTTTTAGCGGGAGGCGGATGGTTGGGCAGTTCTTC CASSFSGRRMVGQFF
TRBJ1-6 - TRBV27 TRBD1 TGTGCCAGCAGTTGGGACAGGAGCTCCTATAATTCACCCCTCCACTTT CASSWDRSSYNSPLHF
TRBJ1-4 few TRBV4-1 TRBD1 TGCGCCAGCAGCCAAGGAAACAGGGGAACTAATGAAAAACTGTTTTTT CASSQGNRGTNEKLFF
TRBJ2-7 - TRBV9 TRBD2 TGTGTCAGCAGCGTAGCAGCGGGAGCTTACGAGCAGTACTTC CVSSVAAGAYEQYF
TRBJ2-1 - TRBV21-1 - TGTGCCAGCGGGGGGTTCGATGAGCAGTTCTTC CASGGFDEQFF
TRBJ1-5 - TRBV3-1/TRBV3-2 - TGTGCCAGCAGCCTTTCAGGGGTTCCCGATCAGCCCCAGCATTTT CASSLSGVPDQPQHF
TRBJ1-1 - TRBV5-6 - TGTGCCAGCAGCTTTAAAGGGTCGGGGGTCGGATACGCTTTCTTT CASSFKGSGVGYAFF
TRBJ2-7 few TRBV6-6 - TGTGCCAGCAGTGGACAGCAATTCACCTACGAGCAGTACTTC CASSGQQFTYEQYF
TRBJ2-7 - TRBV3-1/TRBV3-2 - TGTGCCAGCAGCCAAGGCCGGGACATCTCTGGGCAGTACTTC CASSQGRDISGQYF
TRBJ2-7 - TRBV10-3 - TGTGCCATCAGTGGGGACTGGTACGAGCAGTACTTC CAISGDWYEQYF
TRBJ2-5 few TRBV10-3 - TGTGCCATCAGTGGGGGGGACCAAGAGACCCAGTACTTC CAISGGDQETQYF
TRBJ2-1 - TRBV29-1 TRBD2 TGCAGCGCCCTGGATCGCGCGGGAGTACAGAATGAGCAGTTCTTC CSALDRAGVQNEQFF
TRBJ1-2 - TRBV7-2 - TGTGCCAGCAGCTTAGGACTAGGGGCCAGTGGCTACACCTTC CASSLGLGASGYTF
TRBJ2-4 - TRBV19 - TGTGCCAGTAGTATAAATCGTACAGGGCGAAAAAACATTCAGTACTTC CASSINRTGRKNIQYF
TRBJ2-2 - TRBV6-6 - TGTGCCAGCAGTTACGGGACTTTCTACACCGGGGAGCTGTTTTTT CASSYGTFYTGELFF
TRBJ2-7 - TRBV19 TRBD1 TGTGCCAGTAGTGGGGGACAGGGGTTGTCCGAGCAGTACTTC CASSGGQGLSEQYF
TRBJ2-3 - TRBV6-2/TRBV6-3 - TGTGCCAGCAGTCTTGGAGCGGGTGATACGCAGTATTTT CASSLGAGDTQYF
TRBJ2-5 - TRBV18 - TGTGCCAGCTCACCATCACAGGGTTGGGAGACCCAGTACTTC CASSPSQGWETQYF
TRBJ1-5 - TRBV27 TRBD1 TGTGCCAGCAGATCGGACAGGGGCTTCCATCAGCCCCAGCATTTT CASRSDRGFHQPQHF
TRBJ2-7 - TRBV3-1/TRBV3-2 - TGTGCCAGCAGCCAAGTTTGGACACGCTCCTACGAGCAGTACTTC CASSQVWTRSYEQYF